These 18 T cell receptor beta chains were sequenced from one sample in a study of T cells after yellow fever vaccination. TCRdb used MiXCR to reprocess the 5' RACE reads, holding one entry per CDR3 protein. The table has about 60,000 distinct CDR3 sequences, more than 5.5% seen once. Sample: CD8+ T cells sorted from PBMCs, taken on the day of the first yellow fever vaccination. The receptors were sampled from a man younger than 35 who received the YFV17D yellow fever vaccine.

V is TRBV12-5 and J is TRBJ1-3; D gene uncertain. Germline values: CDR1 LGHNT, CDR2 FRNRAP. The V and J ends lost 3 bases and 0 bases respectively, with 12 bases between them. The length of the CDR3 is 16 residues. CDR3 region: CASGFGGLFSGNTIYF. The CDR3 DNA is TGTGCTAGTGGTTTCGGCGGTCTTTTCTCTGGAAACACCATATATTTT.

The J gene is TRBJ1-1, the V gene TRBV7-3; the D is unclear. Germline V CDR1 and CDR2: SGHTA, FQGTGA. The CDR3 is 13 residues long. The ends were cut back, 4 bases at V and 7 bases at J, with 13 bases in the middle. The CDR3 region has the DNA TGTGCCAGCAGCTGGTCATCGGGCAGTGAAGCTTTCTTT. Amino acids: CASSWSSGSEAFF.

This clonotype turned up a few times. The CDR3 loop is CASSLGENGYTF. The CDR3 coding sequence is TGTGCCAGCAGCTTGGGCGAAAATGGCTACACCTTC. J is TRBJ1-2 and V is TRBV5-6; no definite D call. The V end was cut by 0 bases, the J end by 6 bases, with 6 bases between. CDR1 and CDR2 from the germline V gene are SGHDT and YYEEEE. The CDR3 length is 12 residues. Filled out from reference TRBV5-6 and TRBJ1-2, the complete variable domain reads DAGVTQSPTHLIKTRGQQVTLRCSPKSGHDTVSWYQQALGQGPQFIFQYYEEEERQRGNFPDRFSGHQFPNYSSELNVNALLLGDSALYLCASSLGENGYTFGSGTRLTVV.

A few counts support this clonotype. The CDR3 region has the DNA TGTGCCAGCAGCTTAACCCCCTACGGGGGGTTGGGCAATGAGCAGTTCTTC. This sequence encodes CASSLTPYGGLGNEQFF. This sequence joins TRBV7-3 and TRBJ2-1; 7 positions match TRBD2. Germline assignment: CDR1 SGHTA and CDR2 FQGTGA. V lost 0 bases to trimming and J lost 6 bases; unmatched junction nucleotides: 11. The CDR3 is made up of 17 amino acids.

The rearrangement uses TRBV27 and TRBJ1-5; D not resolved. Germline values: CDR1 MNHEY, CDR2 SMNVEV (reference sequence). This CDR3 has 16 residues. The V and J ends lost 3 bases and 0 bases respectively, with 12 bases between them. DNA for the CDR3: TGTGCCAGCAGTTTGATCGGGCCCCCTAGCAATCAGCCCCAGCATTTT. Protein sequence: CASSLIGPPSNQPQHF.

This clonotype has at least ten counts. The chain uses TRBV29-1 and TRBJ2-1; no definite D call. Germline values: CDR1 SQVTM, CDR2 ANQGSEA. The CDR3 loop spans 12 amino acids. Trimming took 7 bases from V and 0 from J, leaving 7 bases between them. CDR3 DNA sequence: TGCAGCGAGGCGAGCTCCTACAATGAGCAGTTCTTC. This translates into CSEASSYNEQFF.

The CDR3 nucleotides read TGCGCCAGCAGCCATTTGGGGAACCGCCAAGAGACCCAGTACTTC. It translates to CASSHLGNRQETQYF. The gene calls are TRBV4-1 and TRBJ2-5; no definite D call. The CDR3 totals 15 residues. With 3 bases removed from V and 1 base from J, the gap between germline ends came to 12 bases. Germline V CDR1 and CDR2: MGHRA, YSYEKL.

The J gene is TRBJ1-2, the V gene TRBV12-3 or TRBV12-4; no clear D gene. V lost 4 bases to trimming and J lost 0 bases, with 9 bases between them. This CDR3 has 14 residues. CDR3 nucleotides: TGTGCCAGCAGTTGGGGTTCAGCTAACTATGGCTACACCTTC. Translated, it gives CASSWGSANYGYTF.

This clonotype has a count of ten or more. V usage is TRBV4-1 and J usage is TRBJ2-3, with TRBD1 as a possible D gene (6 bases). Germline CDR1 and CDR2: MGHRA and YSYEKL. The CDR3 has 15 amino acids. Trimming pared 0 bases from V and 3 bases from J, leaving 10 bases between. Written as DNA, the CDR3 is TGCGCCAGCAGCCAAGACGGCAGGGGAACAGATACGCAGTATTTT. It is translated as CASSQDGRGTDTQYF.

The V gene is TRBV2, the J gene TRBJ2-7, with D perhaps TRBD2 (7 bases). V lost 1 base and J lost 2, with 9 bases in between. The CDR3 has 14 residues. Germline CDR1 SNHLY, CDR2 FYNNEI. The CDR3 here is CASSEVGGPYEQYF. As DNA, the CDR3 is TGTGCCAGCAGTGAAGTGGGGGGGCCCTACGAGCAGTACTTC.

This clonotype was observed a few times. The genes are TRBV20-1 and TRBJ1-2; perhaps TRBD1 as D (5 bases). V lost 0 bases, J lost 3 bases, and 11 bases lay in between. CDR3 length: 14 amino acids. From germline, CDR1 is DFQATT and CDR2 SNEGSKA (reference sequence). CDR3 DNA: TGCAGTGCTAGAGATCTCAGGGTCTACTATGGCTACACCTTC. It encodes CSARDLRVYYGYTF.

This clonotype has a count of ten or more. This chain joins TRBV5-5 and TRBJ1-5; TRBD1 might be the D (5 bases). The germline CDR1 and CDR2 sequences are SGHKS and YYEKEE (reference sequence). The CDR3 loop spans 15 amino acids. The V end lost 4 bases, the J end lost 0 bases, and 11 bases lay between the germline ends. This CDR3 is CASSPGLGSNQPQHF. The CDR3 DNA sequence: TGTGCCAGCAGCCCAGGGTTAGGTAGCAATCAGCCCCAGCATTTT.

J is TRBJ2-7 and V is TRBV5-6, with D tentatively TRBD2 (6 bases). The CDR3 extends over 14 amino acids. Looked up from germline, CDR1 is SGHDT and CDR2 is YYEEEE. V was cut by 2 bases and J by 4 bases, with 13 bases left in between. CDR3 DNA sequence: TGTGCCAGCAGCTTAGGGAGGACGGCGTACGAGCAGTACGTC. Residues: CASSLGRTAYEQYV.

The chain is built from TRBV7-3 and TRBJ2-3, with 9 bases matching TRBD2. The V segment lost 5 bases and the J segment 0 bases; nucleotides outside the gene matches: 12. The CDR3 spans 18 residues. In germline, CDR1 is SGHTA, CDR2 FQGTGA. Written as DNA, the CDR3 is TGTGCCAGCAGCGCCGGGGTGTTTGCGGGGGGGAGCACAGATACGCAGTATTTT. Protein sequence: CASSAGVFAGGSTDTQYF.

This clonotype was picked up many times. The chain joins TRBV6-5 to TRBJ1-5; TRBD1 might be the D (6 bases). Trimming left V 0 bases short and J 0 bases short, with 15 bases between. Germline V gene lookup returns CDR1 MNHEY and CDR2 SVGAGI. CDR3 length equals 18 residues. Here the CDR3 DNA reads TGTGCCAGCAGTTACTCGAACCCGGACAGAGATAGCAATCAGCCCCAGCATTTT. It is translated as CASSYSNPDRDSNQPQHF.

This clonotype appeared many times. This chain links TRBV29-1 with TRBJ2-2; either TRBD1 or TRBD2 may fit D (5 bases each). This CDR3 is 15 amino acids long. CDR1 and CDR2 from the germline V gene are SQVTM and ANQGSEA. The V gene lost 6 bases and the J gene lost 7 bases, with 21 bases spanning the gap. The CDR3 reads CSVNDAGTFGGELFF. The DNA of the CDR3 is TGCAGCGTCAACGACGCCGGGACCTTTGGCGGGGAGCTGTTTTTT.

This clonotype was counted at least ten times. CDR3 bases: TGTGCCAGCAGCTGGGGACCGAATGAAGCTTTCTTT. Its protein product is CASSWGPNEAFF. The chain uses TRBV5-4 and TRBJ1-1; tentative D call: TRBD1 (5 bases). Germline assignment: CDR1 SGHNT and CDR2 YYREEE (reference sequence). The CDR3 has 12 amino acids. Deletions cut 3 bases from V and 7 bases from J, with 10 bases between.

This clonotype came up many times. CDR3 region: CASSPGGTPSGEQYF. The CDR3 nucleotides read TGTGCCAGCAGTCCGGGGGGGACCCCCAGTGGAGAGCAGTACTTC. The V call is TRBV12-3 or TRBV12-4, the J call TRBJ2-7; 8 positions match TRBD2. Trimming took 5 bases from V and 7 from J; bases not matched to a gene: 13. This CDR3 is built from 15 residues.